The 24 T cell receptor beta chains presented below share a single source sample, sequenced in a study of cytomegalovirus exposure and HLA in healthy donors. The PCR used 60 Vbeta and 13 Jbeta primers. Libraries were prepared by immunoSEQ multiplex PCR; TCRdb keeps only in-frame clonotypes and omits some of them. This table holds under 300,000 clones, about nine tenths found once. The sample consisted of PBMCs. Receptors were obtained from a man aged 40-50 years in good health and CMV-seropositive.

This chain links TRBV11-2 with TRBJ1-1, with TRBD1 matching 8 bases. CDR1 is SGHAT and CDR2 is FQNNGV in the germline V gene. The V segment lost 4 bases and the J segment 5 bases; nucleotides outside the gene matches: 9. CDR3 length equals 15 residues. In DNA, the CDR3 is TGTGCCAGCAGCTGGAGACAGGGGAGGGAGACTGAAGCTTTCTTT. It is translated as CASSWRQGRETEAFF. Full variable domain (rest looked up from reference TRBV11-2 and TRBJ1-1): EAGVAQSPRYKIIEKRQSVAFWCNPISGHATLYWYQQILGQGPKLLIQFQNNGVVDDSQLPKDRFSAERLKGVDSTLKIQPAKLEDSAVYLCASSWRQGRETEAFFGQGTRLTVV.

The CDR3: CSAGPSGQVGDTQYF. DNA of the CDR3: TGCAGCGCGGGCCCCAGCGGACAGGTAGGAGATACGCAGTATTTT. The gene calls are TRBV29-1 and TRBJ2-3; 7 bases align to TRBD1. J lost 5 bases, V lost 7 bases, and 15 bases had no gene match. This CDR3 has 15 residues. Germline-derived CDR1 and CDR2 are SQVTM and ANQGSEA.

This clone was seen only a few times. CDR3 sequence (DNA): TGTGCCAGCAGCTTAGGGGGGGGCGGCTACACCTTC. Translation gives CASSLGGGGYTF. The V gene is TRBV7-9, the J gene TRBJ1-2; maybe TRBD1 (6 bases). V lost 1 base, J lost 8 bases, and 8 bases lay in between. The CDR3 extends over 12 amino acids. Germline CDR1 reads SEHNR; CDR2 reads FQNEAQ (reference sequence).

CDR3 residues: CATSRSGTGHEQYF. The CDR3 DNA reads TGTGCCACCAGCCGCTCCGGGACAGGGCACGAGCAGTACTTC. The chain couples TRBV15 to TRBJ2-7; 9 bases are shared with TRBD1. Germline V lookup: CDR1 LNHNV, CDR2 YYDKDF (reference sequence). This CDR3 is 14 amino acids long. V was clipped by 5 bases and J by 5 bases; unmatched bases: 7.

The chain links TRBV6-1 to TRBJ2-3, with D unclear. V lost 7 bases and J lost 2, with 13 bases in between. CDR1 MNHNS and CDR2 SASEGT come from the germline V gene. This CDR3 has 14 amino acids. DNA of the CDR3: TGTGCCAGCACGTTTGCTCTAGTCACAGATACGCAGTATTTT. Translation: CASTFALVTDTQYF.

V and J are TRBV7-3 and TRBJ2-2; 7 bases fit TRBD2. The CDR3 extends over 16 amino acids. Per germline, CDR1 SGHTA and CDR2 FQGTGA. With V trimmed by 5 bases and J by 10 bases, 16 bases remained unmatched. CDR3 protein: CASSPLGGGALEELFF. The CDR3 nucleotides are TGTGCCAGCAGCCCCCTGGGGGGAGGGGCCTTAGAGGAGCTGTTTTTT.

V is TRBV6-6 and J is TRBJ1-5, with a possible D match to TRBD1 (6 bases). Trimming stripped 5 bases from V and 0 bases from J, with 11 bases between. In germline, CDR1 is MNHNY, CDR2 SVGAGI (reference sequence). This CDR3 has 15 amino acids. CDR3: CASSQGGYSNQPQHF. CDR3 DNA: TGTGCCAGCAGTCAAGGGGGTTATAGCAATCAGCCCCAGCATTTT.

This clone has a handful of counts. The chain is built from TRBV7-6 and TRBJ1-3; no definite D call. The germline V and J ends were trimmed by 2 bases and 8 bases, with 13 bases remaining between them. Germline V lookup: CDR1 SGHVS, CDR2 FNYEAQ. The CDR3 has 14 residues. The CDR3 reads CASSLPGGRDTIYF. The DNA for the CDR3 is TGTGCCAGCAGCTTACCCGGAGGACGGGACACCATATATTTT.

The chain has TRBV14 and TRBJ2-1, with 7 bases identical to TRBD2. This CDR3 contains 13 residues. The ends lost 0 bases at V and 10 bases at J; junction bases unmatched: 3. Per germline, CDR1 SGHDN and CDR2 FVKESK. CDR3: CASSQDLGGEQFF. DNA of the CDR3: TGTGCCAGCAGCCAAGATCTGGGGGGGGAGCAGTTCTTC.

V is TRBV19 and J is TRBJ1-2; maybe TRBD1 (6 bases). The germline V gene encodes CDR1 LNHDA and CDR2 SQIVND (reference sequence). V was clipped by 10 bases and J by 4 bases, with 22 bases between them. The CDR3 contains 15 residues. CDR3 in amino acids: CAIRGGKDEIYGYTF. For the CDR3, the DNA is TGTGCCATCAGGGGAGGGAAAGACGAGATCTATGGCTACACCTTC.

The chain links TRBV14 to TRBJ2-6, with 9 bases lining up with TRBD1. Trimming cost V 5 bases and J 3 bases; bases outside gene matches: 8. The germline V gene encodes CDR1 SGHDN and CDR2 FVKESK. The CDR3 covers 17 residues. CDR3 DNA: TGTGCCAGCAGCACAGGACAGGGGTGGTATGGGGCCAACGTCCTGACTTTC. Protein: CASSTGQGWYGANVLTF. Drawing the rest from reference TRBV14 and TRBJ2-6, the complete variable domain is EAGVTQFPSHSVIEKGQTVTLRCDPISGHDNLYWYRRVMGKEIKFLLHFVKESKQDESGMPNNRFLAERTGGTYSTLKVQPAELEDSGVYFCASSTGQGWYGANVLTFGAGSRLTVL.

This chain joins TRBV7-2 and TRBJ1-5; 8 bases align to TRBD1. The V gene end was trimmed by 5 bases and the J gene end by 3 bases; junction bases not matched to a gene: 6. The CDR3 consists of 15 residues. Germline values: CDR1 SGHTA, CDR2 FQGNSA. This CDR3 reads CASSLDRVPNQPQHF. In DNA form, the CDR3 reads TGTGCCAGCAGCCTGGACAGGGTTCCCAATCAGCCCCAGCATTTT.

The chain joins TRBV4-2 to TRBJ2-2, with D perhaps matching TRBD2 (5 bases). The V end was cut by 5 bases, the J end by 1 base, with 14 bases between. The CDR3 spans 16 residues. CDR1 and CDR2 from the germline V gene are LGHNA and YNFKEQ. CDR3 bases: TGTGCCAGCAGCTTAAGGGTAGGGAGGAACACCGGGGAGCTGTTTTTT. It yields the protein CASSLRVGRNTGELFF.

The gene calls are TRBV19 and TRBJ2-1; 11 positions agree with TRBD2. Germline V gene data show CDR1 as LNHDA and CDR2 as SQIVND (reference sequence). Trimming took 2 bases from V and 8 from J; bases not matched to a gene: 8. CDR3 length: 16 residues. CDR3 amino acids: CASSISSSGRIHEQFF. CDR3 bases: TGTGCCAGTAGTATAAGCTCTAGCGGGAGGATCCATGAGCAGTTCTTC. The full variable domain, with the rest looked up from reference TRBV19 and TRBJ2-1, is DGGITQSPKYLFRKEGQNVTLSCEQNLNHDAMYWYRQDPGQGLRLIYYSQIVNDFQKGDIAEGYSVSREKKESFPLTVTSAQKNPTAFYLCASSISSSGRIHEQFFGPGTRLTVL.

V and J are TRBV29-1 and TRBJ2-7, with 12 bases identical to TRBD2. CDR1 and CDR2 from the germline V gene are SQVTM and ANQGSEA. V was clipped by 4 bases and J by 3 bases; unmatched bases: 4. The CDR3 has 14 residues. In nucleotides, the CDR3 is TGCAGCGTTGCGCGACTAGCGGGAGTCTACGAGCAGTACTTC. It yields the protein CSVARLAGVYEQYF.

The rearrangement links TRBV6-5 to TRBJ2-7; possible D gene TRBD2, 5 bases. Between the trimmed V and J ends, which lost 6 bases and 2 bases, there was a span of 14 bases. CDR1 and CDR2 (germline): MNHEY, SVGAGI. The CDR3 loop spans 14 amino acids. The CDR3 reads CASRSRRLTYEQYF. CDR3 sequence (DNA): TGTGCCAGCAGGAGTAGGAGGCTTACCTACGAGCAGTACTTC.

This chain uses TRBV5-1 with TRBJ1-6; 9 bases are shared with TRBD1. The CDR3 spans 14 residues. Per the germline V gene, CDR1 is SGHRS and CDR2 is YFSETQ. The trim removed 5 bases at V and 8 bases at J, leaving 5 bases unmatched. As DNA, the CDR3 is TGCGCCAGCAGTGAAGGACAGGGGCATTCACCCCTCCACTTT. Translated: CASSEGQGHSPLHF.

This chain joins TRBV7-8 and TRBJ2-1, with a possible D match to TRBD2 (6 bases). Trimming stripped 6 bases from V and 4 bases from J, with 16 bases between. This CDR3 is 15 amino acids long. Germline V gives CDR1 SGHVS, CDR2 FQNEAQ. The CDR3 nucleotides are TGTGCCAGCAGTTCGGACTACACAGTGTACAATGAGCAGTTCTTC. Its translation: CASSSDYTVYNEQFF.

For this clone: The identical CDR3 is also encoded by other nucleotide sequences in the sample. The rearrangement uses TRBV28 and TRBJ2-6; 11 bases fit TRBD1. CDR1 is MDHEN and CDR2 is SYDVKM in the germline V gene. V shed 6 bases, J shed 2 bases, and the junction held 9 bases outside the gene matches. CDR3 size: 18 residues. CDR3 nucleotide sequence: TGTGCCAGCAGCTCATATCCGGGACAGGGGGCTGGGGCCAACGTCCTGACTTTC. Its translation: CASSSYPGQGAGANVLTF.

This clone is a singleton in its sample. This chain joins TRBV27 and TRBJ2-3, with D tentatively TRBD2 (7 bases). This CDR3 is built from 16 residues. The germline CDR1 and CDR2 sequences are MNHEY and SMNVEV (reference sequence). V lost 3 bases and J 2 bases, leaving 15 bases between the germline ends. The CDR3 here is CASSFVGGGPTDTQYF. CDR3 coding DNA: TGTGCCAGCAGTTTTGTAGGGGGAGGGCCCACAGATACGCAGTATTTT.

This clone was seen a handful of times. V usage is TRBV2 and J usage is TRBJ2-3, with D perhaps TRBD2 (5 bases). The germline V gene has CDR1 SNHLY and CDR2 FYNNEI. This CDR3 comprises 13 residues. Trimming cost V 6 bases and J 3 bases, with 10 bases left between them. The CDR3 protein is CASRPTRTDTQYF. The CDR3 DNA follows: TGTGCCAGCAGGCCTACTAGGACAGATACGCAGTATTTT.

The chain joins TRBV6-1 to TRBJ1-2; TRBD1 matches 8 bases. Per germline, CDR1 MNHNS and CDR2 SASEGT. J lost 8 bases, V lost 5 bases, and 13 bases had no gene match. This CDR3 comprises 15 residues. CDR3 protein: CASSPHSTGEMGYTF. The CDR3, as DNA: TGTGCCAGCAGTCCCCATTCGACAGGGGAGATGGGCTACACCTTC.

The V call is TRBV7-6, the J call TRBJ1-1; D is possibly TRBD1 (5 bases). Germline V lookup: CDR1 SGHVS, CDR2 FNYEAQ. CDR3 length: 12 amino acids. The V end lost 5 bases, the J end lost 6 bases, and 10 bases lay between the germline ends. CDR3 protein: CASSVQGPEAFF. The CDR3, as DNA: TGTGCCAGCAGCGTCCAGGGTCCTGAAGCTTTCTTT.

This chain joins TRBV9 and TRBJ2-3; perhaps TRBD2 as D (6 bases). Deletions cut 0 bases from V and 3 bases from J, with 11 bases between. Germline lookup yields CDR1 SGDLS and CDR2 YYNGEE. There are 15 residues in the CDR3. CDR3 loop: CASSVAGAVTDTQYF. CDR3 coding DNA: TGTGCCAGCAGCGTAGCGGGAGCCGTGACAGATACGCAGTATTTT.